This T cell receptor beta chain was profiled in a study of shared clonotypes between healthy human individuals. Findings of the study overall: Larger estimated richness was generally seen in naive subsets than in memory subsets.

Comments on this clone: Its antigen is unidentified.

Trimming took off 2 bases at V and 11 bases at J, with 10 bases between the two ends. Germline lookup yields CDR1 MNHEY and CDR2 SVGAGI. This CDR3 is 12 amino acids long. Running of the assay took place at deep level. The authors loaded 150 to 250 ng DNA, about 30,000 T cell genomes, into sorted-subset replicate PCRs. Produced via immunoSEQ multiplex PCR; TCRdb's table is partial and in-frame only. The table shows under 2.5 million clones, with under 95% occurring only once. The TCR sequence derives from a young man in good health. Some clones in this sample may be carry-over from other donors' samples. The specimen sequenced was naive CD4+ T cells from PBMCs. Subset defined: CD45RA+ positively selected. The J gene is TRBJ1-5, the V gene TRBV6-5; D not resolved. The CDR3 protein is CASSYRYETQHF. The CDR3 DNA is TGTGCCAGCAGTTACCGCTATGAGACCCAGCATTTT.